This T cell receptor (beta chain) was identified in a study of Ad26.COV2.S vaccination and SARS-CoV-2 variants (dated by TCRdb to about 2021). Regarding the study in general: Donors in the vaccine arm were drawn from COV1001, a multicentre, randomized, double-blind, placebo-controlled phase I-IIa trial testing Ad26.COV2.S in healthy adults. Ad26.COV2.S was administered intramuscularly at a dose of 5x10^10 or 1x10^11 viral particles, either as one shot or as two shots given 56 days apart. TCRbeta repertoire sequencing served as the tool for gauging how specific and how broad the SARS-CoV-2-reactive T cell receptors were following Ad26.COV2.S vaccination. A total of some 30 samples were included in the TCR-sequenced set, comprising around 20 Ad26.COV2.S vaccine recipients, 5 placebo recipients and 8 SARS-CoV-2 convalescent individuals. Trial participants were randomized into five groups of five, in which low-dose or high-dose Ad26.COV2.S was given once or twice, or placebo was given on both occasions. Investigators did not know the trial group allocation while performing experiments and assessing outcomes.

Summary of the overall study and its limitations: Substantial breadth of spike-specific CD8+ and CD4+ T cell responses was reported after vaccination. Non-spike TCR breadth was comparable between vaccine and placebo recipients, consistent with the vaccine containing only spike. The authors noted that total T cell responses may have been underestimated by the TCR breadth and depth analyses. Comparing responses between vaccine doses or regimens was not something the study was powered to do. Higher spike-specific TCR breadth was observed in Ad26.COV2.S recipients than in placebo recipients (P = 0.0014).

Read against the paper, the sample's treatment or condition label means: 15 to 20 received Ad26.COV2.S at low or high dose, single or two shots; several received placebo; per-sample allocation not given. For vaccine and placebo recipients, repertoires were sequenced using samples collected on day 63 after the first injection. In Cohort 1b, about 25 adults aged 18-55 years were enrolled at a single site in Boston, USA, between 29 July and 7 August 2020. As a vaccine, Ad26.COV2.S was a replication-incompetent adenovirus type 26 vector that expressed a prefusion-stabilized SARS-CoV-2 spike protein derived from the original Wuhan strain. The immunoSEQ Assay was the method used to sequence TCRbeta CDR3 regions. After extraction, genomic DNA underwent amplification by bias-controlled multiplex PCR, followed by high-throughput sequencing. Under the source paper's analysis protocol: To quantify the absolute abundance of every unique TCRbeta CDR3 region, sequences were collapsed and filtered. T cell fraction was estimated by normalizing TCRbeta template counts to usable DNA, with usable DNA measured through amplification of reference genes found in all nucleated cells. Repertoire TCRs were annotated as SARS-CoV-2-specific when V gene, CDR3 amino acid sequence and J gene were exactly matched to a known reactive TCR set. The reference SARS-CoV-2 TCR set was obtained from MIRA and was filtered for enrichment in COVID-19-positive ImmuneCODE repertoires, whereby public or cross-reactive TCRs were removed. Using the MIRA antigens, annotated TCRs were further analysed by specific ORF or by position within an ORF. Depth was the summed frequency of annotated unique rearrangements, while breadth was defined as annotated unique rearrangements over total unique productive rearrangements. TCR breadth was compared between groups using two-sided Wilcoxon rank-sum tests. Imported from immuneACCESS, the table was reduced by TCRdb to in-frame sequences with V and J called. These copies leave out some clones; in studies compared against another copy, an unresolved V gene accounts for under half, and the cause of the remainder is not known. V and J calls and clone size are copied from that table; D and trimming were computed from the DNA. A total of some 450,000 clones appear in this sample, 90% of them only once. Around 4.5% of the sample belongs to the ten largest clones.

Concerning this clone: Its antigen is still unknown. No per-base quality is available; no much larger clone lies one base away. This CDR3 is also generated by other DNA sequences in the sample.

The sample consisted of peripheral blood, taken in a trial of Ad26.COV2.S vaccine versus placebo. The sequence came from a person between 18 and 65 years old who received the Ad26.COV2.S COVID-19 vaccine or a placebo.

The base sequence is TGTGCCAGTAGTATAGCCCGAGGATCCTACGAGCAGTACTTC. This codes for CASSIARGSYEQYF. This sequence uses TRBV19 and TRBJ2-7; the D gene is not confidently resolved. For CDR1 and CDR2, the germline V gene (reference sequence) lists LNHDA and SQIVND. The V end loses 1 base and the J end loses 1 base, and a stretch of 8 bases separates them. Measured from the cysteine to the phenylalanine, the CDR3 is 14 residues long. The sequence is cut down to CDR3 DNA, 42 bases in frame from base 1.